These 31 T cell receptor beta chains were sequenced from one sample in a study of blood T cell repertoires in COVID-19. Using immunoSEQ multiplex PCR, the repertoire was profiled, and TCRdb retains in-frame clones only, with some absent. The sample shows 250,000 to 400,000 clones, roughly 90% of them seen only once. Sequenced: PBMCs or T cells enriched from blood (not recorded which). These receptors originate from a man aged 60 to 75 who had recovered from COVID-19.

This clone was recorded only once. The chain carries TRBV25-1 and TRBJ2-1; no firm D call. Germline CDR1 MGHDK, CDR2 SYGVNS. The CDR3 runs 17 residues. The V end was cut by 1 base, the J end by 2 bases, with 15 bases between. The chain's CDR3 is CASSEFWATTPYNEQFF. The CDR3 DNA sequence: TGTGCCAGCAGTGAATTCTGGGCGACCACCCCCTACAATGAGCAGTTCTTC.

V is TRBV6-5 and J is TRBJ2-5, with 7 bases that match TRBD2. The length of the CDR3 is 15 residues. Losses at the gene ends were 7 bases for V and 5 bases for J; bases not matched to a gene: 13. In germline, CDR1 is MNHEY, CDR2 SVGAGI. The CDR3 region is CASTPGPKGGETQYF. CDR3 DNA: TGTGCCAGCACCCCGGGGCCAAAGGGAGGGGAGACCCAGTACTTC.

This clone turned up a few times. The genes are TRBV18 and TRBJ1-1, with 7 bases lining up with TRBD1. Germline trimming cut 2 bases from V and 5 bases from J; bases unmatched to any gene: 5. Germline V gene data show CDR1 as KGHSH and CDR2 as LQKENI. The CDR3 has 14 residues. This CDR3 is CASSPNQGETEAFF. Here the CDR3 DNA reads TGTGCCAGCTCACCAAATCAGGGGGAGACTGAAGCTTTCTTT.

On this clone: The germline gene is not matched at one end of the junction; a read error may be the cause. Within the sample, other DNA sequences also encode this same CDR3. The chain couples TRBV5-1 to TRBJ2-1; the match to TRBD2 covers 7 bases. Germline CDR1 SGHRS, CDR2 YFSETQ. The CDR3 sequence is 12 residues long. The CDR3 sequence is CASSLGGSEQFF. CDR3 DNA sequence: TGCGCCAGCAGTTTGGGAGGGAGTGAGCAGTTCTTC.

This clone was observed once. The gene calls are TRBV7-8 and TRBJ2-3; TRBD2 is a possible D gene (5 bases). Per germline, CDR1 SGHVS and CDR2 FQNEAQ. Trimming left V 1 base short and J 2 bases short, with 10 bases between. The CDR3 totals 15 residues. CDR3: CASSLDRGFTDTQYF. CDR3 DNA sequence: TGTGCCAGCAGCTTAGATCGCGGGTTCACAGATACGCAGTATTTT. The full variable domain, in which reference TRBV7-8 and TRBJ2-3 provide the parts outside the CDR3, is GAGVSQSPRYKVAKRGQDVALRCDPISGHVSLFWYQQALGQGPEFLTYFQNEAQLDKSGLPSDRFFAERPEGSVSTLKIQRTQQEDSAVYLCASSLDRGFTDTQYFGPGTRLTVL.

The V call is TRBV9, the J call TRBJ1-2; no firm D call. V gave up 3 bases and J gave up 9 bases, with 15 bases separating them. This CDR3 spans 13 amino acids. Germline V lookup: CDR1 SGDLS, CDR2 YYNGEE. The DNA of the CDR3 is TGTGCCAGCAGCGCTTCGGAGTTGATGAGCTACACCTTC. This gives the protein CASSASELMSYTF.

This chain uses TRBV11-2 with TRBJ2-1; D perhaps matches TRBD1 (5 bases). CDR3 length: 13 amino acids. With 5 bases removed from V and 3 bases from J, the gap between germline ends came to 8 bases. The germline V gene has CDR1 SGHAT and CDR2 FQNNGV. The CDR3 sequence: CASSKGRYNEQFF. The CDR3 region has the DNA TGTGCCAGCAGCAAGGGGCGCTACAATGAGCAGTTCTTC. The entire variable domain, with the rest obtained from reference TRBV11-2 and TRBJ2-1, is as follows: EAGVAQSPRYKIIEKRQSVAFWCNPISGHATLYWYQQILGQGPKLLIQFQNNGVVDDSQLPKDRFSAERLKGVDSTLKIQPAKLEDSAVYLCASSKGRYNEQFFGPGTRLTVL.

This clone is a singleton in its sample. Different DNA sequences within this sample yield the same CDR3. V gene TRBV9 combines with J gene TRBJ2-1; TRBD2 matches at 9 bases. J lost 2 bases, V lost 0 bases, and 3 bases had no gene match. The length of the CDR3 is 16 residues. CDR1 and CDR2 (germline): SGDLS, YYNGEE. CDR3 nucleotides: TGTGCCAGCAGCGTAGAGGCTAGCGGGGCCTACAATGAGCAGTTCTTC. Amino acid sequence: CASSVEASGAYNEQFF.

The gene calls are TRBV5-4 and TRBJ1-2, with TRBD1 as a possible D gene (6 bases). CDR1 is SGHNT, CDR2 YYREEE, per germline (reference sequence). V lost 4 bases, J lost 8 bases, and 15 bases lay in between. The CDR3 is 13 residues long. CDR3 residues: CASSPRGQFGYTF. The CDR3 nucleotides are TGTGCCAGCAGCCCCAGAGGACAGTTCGGCTACACCTTC.

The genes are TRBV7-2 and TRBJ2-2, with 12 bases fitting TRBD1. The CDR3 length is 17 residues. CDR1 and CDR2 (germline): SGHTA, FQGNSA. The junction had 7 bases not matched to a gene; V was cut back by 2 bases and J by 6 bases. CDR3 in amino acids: CASSLTTGTGGAGELFF. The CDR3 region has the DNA TGTGCCAGCAGCTTAACGACCGGGACAGGGGGCGCCGGGGAGCTGTTTTTT.

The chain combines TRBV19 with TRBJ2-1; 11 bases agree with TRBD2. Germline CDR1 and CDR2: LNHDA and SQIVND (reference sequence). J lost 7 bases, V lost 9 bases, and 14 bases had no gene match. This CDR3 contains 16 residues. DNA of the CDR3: TGTGCCAGCAACTGGGGGCTAGCGGGAGGTAAGAATGAGCAGTTCTTC. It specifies CASNWGLAGGKNEQFF. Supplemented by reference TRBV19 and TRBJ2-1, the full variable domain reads DGGITQSPKYLFRKEGQNVTLSCEQNLNHDAMYWYRQDPGQGLRLIYYSQIVNDFQKGDIAEGYSVSREKKESFPLTVTSAQKNPTAFYLCASNWGLAGGKNEQFFGPGTRLTVL.

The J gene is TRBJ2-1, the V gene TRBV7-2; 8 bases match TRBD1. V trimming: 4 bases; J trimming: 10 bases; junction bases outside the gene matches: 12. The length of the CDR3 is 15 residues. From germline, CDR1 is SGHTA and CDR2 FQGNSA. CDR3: CASSSRDRGSWEQFF. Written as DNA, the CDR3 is TGTGCCAGCAGCTCCCGTGACAGGGGTAGTTGGGAGCAGTTCTTC.

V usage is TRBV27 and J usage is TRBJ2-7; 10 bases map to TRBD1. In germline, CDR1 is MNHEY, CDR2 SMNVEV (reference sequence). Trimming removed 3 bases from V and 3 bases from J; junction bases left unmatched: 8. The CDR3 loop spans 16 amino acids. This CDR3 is CASSFSGTGVFYEQYF. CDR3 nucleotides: TGTGCCAGCAGTTTCTCCGGGACAGGGGTCTTCTACGAGCAGTACTTC.

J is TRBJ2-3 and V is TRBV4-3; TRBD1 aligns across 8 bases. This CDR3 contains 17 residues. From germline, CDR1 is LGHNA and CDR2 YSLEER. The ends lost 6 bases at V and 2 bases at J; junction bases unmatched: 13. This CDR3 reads CASSQSRGPSYTDTQYF. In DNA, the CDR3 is TGCGCCAGCAGTCAAAGCAGGGGGCCATCTTACACAGATACGCAGTATTTT.

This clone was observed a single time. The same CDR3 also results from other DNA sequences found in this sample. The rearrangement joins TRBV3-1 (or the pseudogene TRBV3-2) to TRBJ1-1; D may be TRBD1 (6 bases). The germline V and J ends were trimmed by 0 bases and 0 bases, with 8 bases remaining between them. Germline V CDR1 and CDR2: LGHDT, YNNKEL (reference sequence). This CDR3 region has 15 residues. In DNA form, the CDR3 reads TGTGCCAGCAGCCAAGAGGGACATTTGAACACTGAAGCTTTCTTT. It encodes CASSQEGHLNTEAFF.

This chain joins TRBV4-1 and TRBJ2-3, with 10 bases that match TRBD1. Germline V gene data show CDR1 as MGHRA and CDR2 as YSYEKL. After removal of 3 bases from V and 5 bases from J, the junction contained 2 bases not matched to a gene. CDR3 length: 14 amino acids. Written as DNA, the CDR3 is TGCGCCAGCAGCCAGGGACAGGGGATAGATACGCAGTATTTT. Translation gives CASSQGQGIDTQYF.

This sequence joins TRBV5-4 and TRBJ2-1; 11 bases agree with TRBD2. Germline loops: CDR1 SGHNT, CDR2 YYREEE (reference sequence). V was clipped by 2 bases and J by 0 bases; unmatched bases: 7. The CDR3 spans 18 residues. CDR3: CASSFSSGGLSSYNEQFF. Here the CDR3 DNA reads TGTGCCAGCAGCTTTTCTAGCGGGGGGCTGAGCTCCTACAATGAGCAGTTCTTC. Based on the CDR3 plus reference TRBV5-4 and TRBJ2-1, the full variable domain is ETGVTQSPTHLIKTRGQQVTLRCSSQSGHNTVSWYQQALGQGPQFIFQYYREEENGRGNFPPRFSGLQFPNYSSELNVNALELDDSALYLCASSFSSGGLSSYNEQFFGPGTRLTVL.

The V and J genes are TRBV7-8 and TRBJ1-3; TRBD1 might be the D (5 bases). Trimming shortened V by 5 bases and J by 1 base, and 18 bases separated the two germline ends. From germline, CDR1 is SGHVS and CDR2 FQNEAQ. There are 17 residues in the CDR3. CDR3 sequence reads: CASSPGVGGISGNTIYF. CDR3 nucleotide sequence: TGTGCCAGCAGCCCAGGAGTGGGGGGGATATCTGGAAACACCATATATTTT.

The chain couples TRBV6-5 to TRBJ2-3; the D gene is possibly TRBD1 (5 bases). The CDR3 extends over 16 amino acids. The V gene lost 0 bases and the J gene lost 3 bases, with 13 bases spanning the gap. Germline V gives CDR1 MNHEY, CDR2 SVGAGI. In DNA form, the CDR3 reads TGTGCCAGCAGTTACTCGCCCAGGGTGGGTACAGATACGCAGTATTTT. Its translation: CASSYSPRVGTDTQYF.

CDR3: CSVGDRNNSPLHF. The CDR3 DNA follows: TGCAGCGTTGGGGACAGGAATAATTCACCCCTCCACTTT. The gene calls are TRBV29-1 and TRBJ1-6, with 8 bases identical to TRBD1. The germline V gene encodes CDR1 SQVTM and CDR2 ANQGSEA. Losses at the gene ends were 4 bases for V and 5 bases for J; bases not matched to a gene: 1. CDR3 length: 13 residues.

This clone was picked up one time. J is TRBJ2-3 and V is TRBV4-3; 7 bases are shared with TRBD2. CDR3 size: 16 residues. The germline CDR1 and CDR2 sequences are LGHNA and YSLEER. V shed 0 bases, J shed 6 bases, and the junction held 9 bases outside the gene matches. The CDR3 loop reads CASSQDRGGGRDTQYF. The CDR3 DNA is TGCGCCAGCAGCCAAGATCGTGGGGGGGGTCGCGATACGCAGTATTTT.

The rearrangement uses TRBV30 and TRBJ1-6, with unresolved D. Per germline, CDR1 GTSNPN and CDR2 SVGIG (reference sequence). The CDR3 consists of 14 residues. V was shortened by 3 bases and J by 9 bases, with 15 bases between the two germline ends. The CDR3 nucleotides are TGTGCCTGGAGGAGCGCCCCGGTGGGTTCACCCCTCCACTTT. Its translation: CAWRSAPVGSPLHF.

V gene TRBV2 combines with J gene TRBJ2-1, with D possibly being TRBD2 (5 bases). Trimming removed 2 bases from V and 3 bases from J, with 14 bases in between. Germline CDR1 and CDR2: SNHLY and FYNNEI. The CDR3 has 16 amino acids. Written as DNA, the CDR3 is TGTGCCAGCAGTGAAATAGCGCAGACCCGCTACAATGAGCAGTTCTTC. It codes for CASSEIAQTRYNEQFF. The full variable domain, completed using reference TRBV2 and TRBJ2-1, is EPEVTQTPSHQVTQMGQEVILRCVPISNHLYFYWYRQILGQKVEFLVSFYNNEISEKSEIFDDQFSVERPDGSNFTLKIRSTKLEDSAMYFCASSEIAQTRYNEQFFGPGTRLTVL.

CDR3 nucleotide sequence: TGTGCCAGCAGCCAACGACTAGCGGGATTGGAGACCCAGTACTTC. It codes for CASSQRLAGLETQYF. The V and J genes are TRBV4-2 and TRBJ2-5; 11 bases agree with TRBD2. V dropped 2 bases and J dropped 5; count of bases not matched to a gene: 4. This CDR3 is built from 15 residues. CDR1 is LGHNA and CDR2 is YNFKEQ in the germline V gene.

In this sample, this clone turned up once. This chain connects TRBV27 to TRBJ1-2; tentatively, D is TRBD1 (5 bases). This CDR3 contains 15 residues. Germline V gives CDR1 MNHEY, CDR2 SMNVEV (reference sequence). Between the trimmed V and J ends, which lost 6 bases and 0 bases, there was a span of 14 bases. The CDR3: CASRLGRDANYGYTF. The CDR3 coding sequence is TGTGCCAGCAGATTGGGGAGGGACGCTAACTATGGCTACACCTTC.

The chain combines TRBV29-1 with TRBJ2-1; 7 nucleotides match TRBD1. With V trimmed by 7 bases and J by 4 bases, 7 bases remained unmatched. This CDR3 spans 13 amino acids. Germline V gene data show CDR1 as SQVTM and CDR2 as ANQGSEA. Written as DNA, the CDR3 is TGCAGCGCCTTAGGGGGCCCTTACAATGAGCAGTTCTTC. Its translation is CSALGGPYNEQFF.

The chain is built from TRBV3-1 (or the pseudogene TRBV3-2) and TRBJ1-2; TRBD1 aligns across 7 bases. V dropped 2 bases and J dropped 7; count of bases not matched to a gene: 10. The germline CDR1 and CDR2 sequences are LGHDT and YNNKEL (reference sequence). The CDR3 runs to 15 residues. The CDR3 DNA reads TGTGCCAGCAGCCAACCCCATCTGGACAGGAGTGGCTACACCTTC. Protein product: CASSQPHLDRSGYTF.

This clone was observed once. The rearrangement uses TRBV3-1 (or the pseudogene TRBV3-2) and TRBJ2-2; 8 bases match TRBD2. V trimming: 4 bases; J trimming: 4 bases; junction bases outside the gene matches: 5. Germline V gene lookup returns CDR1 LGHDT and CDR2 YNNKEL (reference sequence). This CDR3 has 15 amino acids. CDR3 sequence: CASSLRAGGTGELFF. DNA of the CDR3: TGTGCCAGCAGCCTCAGGGCGGGGGGCACCGGGGAGCTGTTTTTT.

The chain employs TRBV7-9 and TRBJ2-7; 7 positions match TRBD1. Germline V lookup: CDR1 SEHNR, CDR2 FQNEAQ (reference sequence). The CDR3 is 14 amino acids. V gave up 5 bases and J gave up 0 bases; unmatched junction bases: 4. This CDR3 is CASSQTGASYEQYF. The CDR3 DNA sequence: TGTGCCAGCAGCCAAACAGGGGCCTCCTACGAGCAGTACTTC.

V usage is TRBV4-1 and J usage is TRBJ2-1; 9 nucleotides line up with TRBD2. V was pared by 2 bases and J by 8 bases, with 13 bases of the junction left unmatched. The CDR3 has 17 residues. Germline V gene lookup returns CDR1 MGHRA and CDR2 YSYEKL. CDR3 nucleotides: TGCGCCAGCAGCCAAAACCTAGCGGGGACGTTTTGGCATGAGCAGTTCTTC. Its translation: CASSQNLAGTFWHEQFF.

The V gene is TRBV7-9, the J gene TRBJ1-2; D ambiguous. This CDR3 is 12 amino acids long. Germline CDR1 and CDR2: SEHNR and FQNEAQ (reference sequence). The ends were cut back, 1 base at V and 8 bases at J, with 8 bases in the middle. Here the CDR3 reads CASSLEVVGYTF. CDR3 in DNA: TGTGCCAGCAGCTTAGAAGTAGTGGGCTACACCTTC.